These 30 T cell receptor beta chains were sequenced from one sample in a study of shared clonotypes between healthy human individuals. Assay: immunoSEQ multiplex PCR; the TCRdb copy retains only in-frame clones and omits some. The table records roughly 720,000 clones, 90% of them present only once. The sample taken for sequencing was memory CD8+ T cells from PBMCs. Subset meaning: CD45RO+ cells pooled with CCR7-negative TemRA cells. Receptors were obtained from a young man in good health. Some clones in this sample may be carry-over from other donors' samples.

The chain employs TRBV7-3 and TRBJ1-5; D is uncertain. CDR3 size: 12 residues. CDR1 and CDR2 from the germline V gene are SGHTA and FQGTGA. V lost 3 bases, J lost 5 bases, and 5 bases lay in between. CDR3 in amino acids: CASSLPDQPQHF. CDR3 nucleotide sequence: TGTGCCAGCAGCTTGCCAGATCAGCCCCAGCATTTT.

This clone was counted a single time. The V and J genes are TRBV27 and TRBJ1-5, with D maybe TRBD1 (6 bases). This CDR3 comprises 15 residues. Germline V gene data show CDR1 as MNHEY and CDR2 as SMNVEV (reference sequence). The ends were cut back, 6 bases at V and 1 base at J, with 13 bases in the middle. CDR3 in amino acids: CASSGQPTSNQPQHF. The CDR3 region has the DNA TGTGCCAGCAGCGGACAGCCTACGAGCAATCAGCCCCAGCATTTT.

This chain links TRBV29-1 with TRBJ1-1; D uncertain. This CDR3 has 14 amino acids. Germline V gene sequence: CDR1 SQVTM, CDR2 ANQGSEA. The V gene lost 5 bases and the J gene lost 1 base, with 14 bases spanning the gap. This CDR3 is CSVILPTGNTEAFF. For the CDR3, the DNA is TGCAGCGTTATACTTCCGACCGGGAACACTGAAGCTTTCTTT.

The chain has TRBV7-9 and TRBJ1-1; D gene unclear. Germline CDR1 and CDR2: SEHNR and FQNEAQ (reference sequence). The CDR3 covers 13 residues. Trimming took 5 bases from V and 1 from J, leaving 8 bases between them. CDR3 residues: CASSLRSNTEAFF. In nucleotides, the CDR3 is TGTGCCAGCAGCCTCCGCTCGAACACTGAAGCTTTCTTT.

On this clone: It may be a read error: a sequence one base away is much more abundant. The gene calls are TRBV11-2 and TRBJ2-1, with a weak D call TRBD2 (5 bases). The CDR3 runs 12 residues. Trimming left V 3 bases short and J 6 bases short, with 6 bases between. Per the germline V gene, CDR1 is SGHAT and CDR2 is FQNNGV. CDR3 amino acids: CASSFRGNEQFF. The DNA for the CDR3 is TGTGCCAGCAGCTTCCGGGGCAATGAGCAGTTCTTC.

This clone was seen once. The chain uses TRBV25-1 and TRBJ2-1; D is perhaps TRBD2 (6 bases). This CDR3 has 14 residues. V shed 10 bases and J shed 5 bases, with 18 bases lying between them. Per germline, CDR1 MGHDK and CDR2 SYGVNS. The CDR3 DNA sequence: TGTGCCATCCAAGGGGACTCGAGAAACAATGAGCAGTTCTTC. The encoded protein is CAIQGDSRNNEQFF.

This clone turned up a few times. This sequence joins TRBV28 and TRBJ1-4; a possible D gene is TRBD1 (5 bases). The CDR3 covers 15 residues. CDR1 and CDR2 from the germline V gene are MDHEN and SYDVKM. Trimming stripped 4 bases from V and 7 bases from J, with 16 bases between. CDR3: CASSSPEGRSEKLFF. CDR3 nucleotide sequence: TGTGCCAGCAGTTCCCCGGAGGGACGGAGTGAAAAACTGTTTTTT.

The chain recombines TRBV5-1 with TRBJ2-7; D gene uncertain. Germline-derived CDR1 and CDR2 are SGHRS and YFSETQ. The CDR3 extends over 12 amino acids. Trimming took 2 bases from V and 4 from J, leaving 7 bases between them. CDR3 loop: CASSFYGYEQYF. CDR3 bases: TGCGCCAGCAGCTTTTATGGGTACGAGCAGTACTTC.

This clone has just one count. The chain couples TRBV2 to TRBJ2-1; D is possibly TRBD2 (6 bases). Trimming removed 7 bases at V and 5 bases at J, with 15 bases between. In germline, CDR1 is SNHLY, CDR2 FYNNEI. The CDR3 length is 14 residues. As DNA, the CDR3 is TGTGCCAGCAAGGGAGGCCGGCCGAACAATGAGCAGTTCTTC. Its protein is CASKGGRPNNEQFF.

The CDR3 protein is CSVEVGTFAHDTQYF. In DNA form, the CDR3 reads TGCAGCGTTGAAGTAGGTACTTTCGCACATGATACGCAGTATTTT. The chain links TRBV29-1 to TRBJ2-3; D is unclear. Germline V lookup: CDR1 SQVTM, CDR2 ANQGSEA. V was pared by 1 base and J by 6 bases, with 17 bases between. The CDR3 runs to 15 residues.

Here the CDR3 reads CASSLSSDSYEQYF. CDR3 nucleotides: TGTGCCAGCAGTTTAAGTTCTGACAGCTACGAGCAGTACTTC. J is TRBJ2-7 and V is TRBV27, with D perhaps TRBD1 (5 bases). V was pared by 2 bases and J by 3 bases, with 11 bases between. Per the germline V gene, CDR1 is MNHEY and CDR2 is SMNVEV (reference sequence). The CDR3 extends over 14 amino acids.

This chain joins TRBV27 and TRBJ2-1; D not resolved. This CDR3 region has 17 residues. The ends were cut back, 6 bases at V and 10 bases at J, with 28 bases in the middle. Germline values: CDR1 MNHEY, CDR2 SMNVEV (reference sequence). The DNA for the CDR3 is TGTGCCAGCAGACCCAGTAAAGGGCTATCCCGAGAGTGGGAGCAGTTCTTC. Residues: CASRPSKGLSREWEQFF.

CDR3 nucleotide sequence: TGTGCCAGCAGCCCTACAGGGTTGGGCAATCAGCCCCAGCATTTT. Protein product: CASSPTGLGNQPQHF. The genes are TRBV28 and TRBJ1-5; D is perhaps TRBD1 (6 bases). V shed 6 bases and J shed 2 bases, with 14 bases lying between them. The CDR3 is 15 amino acids. Germline V gene data show CDR1 as MDHEN and CDR2 as SYDVKM.

The chain couples TRBV11-2 to TRBJ2-6; weak D call: TRBD1 (6 bases). The CDR3 totals 17 residues. Germline V gives CDR1 SGHAT, CDR2 FQNNGV. V gave up 1 base and J gave up 0 bases, with 10 bases separating them. The CDR3 protein is CASSLGQVDSGANVLTF. The CDR3, as DNA: TGTGCCAGCAGCTTAGGACAGGTCGACTCTGGGGCCAACGTCCTGACTTTC.

This chain connects TRBV11-2 to TRBJ2-3, with D possibly matching TRBD2 (6 bases). V lost 5 bases and J lost 1, with 16 bases in between. The germline gives CDR1 SGHAT, CDR2 FQNNGV. This CDR3 is 16 amino acids long. In DNA, the CDR3 is TGTGCCAGCAGCCCCCGGTGGGGGGTAGGCACAGATACGCAGTATTTT. This encodes CASSPRWGVGTDTQYF.

The rearrangement joins TRBV27 to TRBJ2-3; tentatively, D is TRBD1 or TRBD2 (5 bases each). V lost 5 bases and J lost 0, with 18 bases in between. CDR1 is MNHEY and CDR2 is SMNVEV in the germline V gene (reference sequence). CDR3 length equals 17 residues. In DNA form, the CDR3 reads TGTGCCAGCAGTATCCCCACGTATGGGGGAAGCACAGATACGCAGTATTTT. It codes for CASSIPTYGGSTDTQYF.

The genes are TRBV27 and TRBJ2-7; D uncertain. Germline CDR1 is MNHEY and CDR2 is SMNVEV (reference sequence). The CDR3 is made up of 12 amino acids. V lost 2 bases and J 6 bases, leaving 8 bases between the germline ends. CDR3 DNA sequence: TGTGCCAGCAGTTTAAGGTATGGCGAGCAGTACTTC. Protein: CASSLRYGEQYF.

The chain employs TRBV30 and TRBJ1-3; 7 nucleotides match TRBD1. The trim removed 3 bases at V and 0 bases at J, leaving 8 bases unmatched. Germline V gene sequence: CDR1 GTSNPN, CDR2 SVGIG (reference sequence). CDR3 length: 16 residues. CDR3 DNA: TGTGCCTGGAGGGCGGCAGGGGGTTTCTCTGGAAACACCATATATTTT. It codes for CAWRAAGGFSGNTIYF. The entire variable domain, with the rest obtained from reference TRBV30 and TRBJ1-3, is as follows: SQTIHQWPATLVQPVGSPLSLECTVEGTSNPNLYWYRQAAGRGLQLLFYSVGIGQISSEVPQNLSASRPQDRQFILSSKKLLLSDSGFYLCAWRAAGGFSGNTIYFGEGSWLTVV.

The V and J genes are TRBV28 and TRBJ1-2; no clear D. The germline V and J ends were trimmed by 2 bases and 4 bases, with 11 bases remaining between them. Germline values: CDR1 MDHEN, CDR2 SYDVKM. The CDR3 is made up of 14 amino acids. The CDR3 region has the DNA TGTGCCAGCAGTTTAAGGCTTGGACTCTATGGCTACACCTTC. This translates into CASSLRLGLYGYTF.

The rearrangement joins TRBV14 to TRBJ2-5, with TRBD2 as a possible D gene (5 bases). Trimming took 6 bases from V and 5 from J, leaving 13 bases between them. This CDR3 has 13 amino acids. CDR1 and CDR2 from the germline V gene are SGHDN and FVKESK. CDR3 in amino acids: CASRLANEETQYF. CDR3 bases: TGTGCCAGCAGGCTAGCAAACGAGGAGACCCAGTACTTC.

V gene TRBV5-4 combines with J gene TRBJ2-5; no definite D call. Germline V gene data show CDR1 as SGHNT and CDR2 as YYREEE (reference sequence). The V end was cut by 0 bases, the J end by 5 bases, with 11 bases between. The CDR3 sequence is 14 residues long. The CDR3 reads CASSLVGTVETQYF. The CDR3 region has the DNA TGTGCCAGCAGCTTGGTGGGTACAGTCGAGACCCAGTACTTC.

V and J are TRBV28 and TRBJ2-7; 8 bases fit TRBD2. The CDR3 covers 17 residues. J lost 3 bases, V lost 5 bases, and 15 bases had no gene match. Per the germline V gene, CDR1 is MDHEN and CDR2 is SYDVKM. The DNA of the CDR3 is TGTGCCAGCAGTCTCCCCCAAGGGTGGCGGGGGGACTACGAGCAGTACTTC. Translation: CASSLPQGWRGDYEQYF.

The gene calls are TRBV30 and TRBJ2-7; D may be TRBD1 (9 bases). The V gene's germline CDR1 is GTSNPN and CDR2 SVGIG (reference sequence). This CDR3 spans 15 amino acids. V was cut by 5 bases and J by 7 bases, with 24 bases left in between. DNA for the CDR3: TGTGCCTGGGACAGGGGGACGGGAGGGTGGAGAGAGCAGTACTTC. It codes for CAWDRGTGGWREQYF.

With regard to this clone: The junction departs from the called germline gene at one end, perhaps through a read error. The genes are TRBV10-2 and TRBJ2-2; no clear D. Germline V gene sequence: CDR1 WSHSY, CDR2 SAAADI. The CDR3 consists of 13 residues. The CDR3 DNA reads TGCGTCAGCAGTGACCGAGACACCGGGGAGCTGTTTTTT. Its translation: CVSSDRDTGELFF.

The genes are TRBV19 and TRBJ2-1; possible D gene TRBD1, 6 bases. V lost 1 base, J lost 3 bases, and 10 bases lay in between. The CDR3 loop spans 15 amino acids. Per the germline V gene, CDR1 is LNHDA and CDR2 is SQIVND (reference sequence). CDR3 sequence reads: CASSIGQANYNEQFF. The CDR3 DNA is TGTGCCAGTAGTATAGGACAGGCGAACTACAATGAGCAGTTCTTC. Filled out from reference TRBV19 and TRBJ2-1, the complete variable domain reads DGGITQSPKYLFRKEGQNVTLSCEQNLNHDAMYWYRQDPGQGLRLIYYSQIVNDFQKGDIAEGYSVSREKKESFPLTVTSAQKNPTAFYLCASSIGQANYNEQFFGPGTRLTVL.

The chain carries TRBV5-6 and TRBJ2-7; TRBD2 aligns across 9 bases. The CDR3 loop spans 16 amino acids. Losses at the gene ends were 2 bases for V and 4 bases for J; bases not matched to a gene: 10. Germline V CDR1 and CDR2: SGHDT, YYEEEE. The CDR3: CASSFFGWREGYEQYF. CDR3 bases: TGTGCCAGCAGCTTTTTTGGTTGGCGGGAGGGGTACGAGCAGTACTTC.

The rearrangement joins TRBV4-3 to TRBJ1-1; 9 bases match TRBD1. The CDR3 has 15 residues. Germline loops: CDR1 LGHNA, CDR2 YSLEER. J lost 6 bases, V lost 3 bases, and 8 bases had no gene match. Written as DNA, the CDR3 is TGCGCCAGCAGCCAGGATTTGACAGGGGGAGCTGAAGCTTTCTTT. It is translated as CASSQDLTGGAEAFF.

The genes are TRBV5-1 and TRBJ2-7, with TRBD1 matching over 8 bases. The CDR3 extends over 15 amino acids. Germline V gene lookup returns CDR1 SGHRS and CDR2 YFSETQ. V shed 2 bases, J shed 3 bases, and the junction held 7 bases outside the gene matches. In nucleotides, the CDR3 is TGCGCCAGCAGCTTATGGACAGGGACGAACTACGAGCAGTACTTC. This gives the protein CASSLWTGTNYEQYF.

The gene calls are TRBV9 and TRBJ2-4, with 8 bases fitting TRBD1. With V trimmed by 1 base and J by 9 bases, 12 bases remained unmatched. Germline-derived CDR1 and CDR2 are SGDLS and YYNGEE. The CDR3 loop spans 16 amino acids. In DNA form, the CDR3 reads TGTGCCAGCAGCGTACCCTTCGCAGGGGGCGAAGGCATTCAGTACTTC. This translates into CASSVPFAGGEGIQYF.

V is TRBV28 and J is TRBJ2-1; D gene ambiguous. The CDR3 covers 14 residues. CDR1 and CDR2 from the germline V gene are MDHEN and SYDVKM. V shed 6 bases and J shed 7 bases, with 16 bases lying between them. CDR3: CASSYDLSWNEQFF. The CDR3 DNA follows: TGTGCCAGCAGCTATGATCTCTCATGGAATGAGCAGTTCTTC.